The present entry profiles one T cell receptor beta chain with its context. Recruitment covered 20 to 25 US areas and drew participants whose ages spanned about 18 to 89 years. Participant reports of clinical history set cohort assignment. There are 15 residues in the CDR3. Per the germline V gene, CDR1 is SGHDN and CDR2 is FVKESK. The V and J ends lost 1 base and 0 bases respectively, with 9 bases between them. Methods used by the authors: The authors estimated nucleated cell counts from reference gene primer amplification. Method: immunoSEQ multiplex PCR; TCRdb's copy keeps in-frame clones and lacks some. V, J and clone size reflect that table, while D and trimming were determined from the DNA. The sample shows about 430,000 clones, roughly 90% of them seen only once. The source of the sample is a study of blood T cell repertoires in COVID-19. Study-level background: Material from acute and convalescent COVID-19 was sourced from the United States, Italy and Spain.

The sample consisted of PBMCs or T cells enriched from blood (not recorded which). The clonotype comes from a woman aged 25 to 39 with acute COVID-19. This chain uses TRBV14 with TRBJ1-1; unclear D gene. This chain's CDR3 is CASSQGSGLNTEAFF. DNA of the CDR3: TGTGCCAGCAGCCAAGGCTCTGGGCTGAACACTGAAGCTTTCTTT.